The TCR beta chain under discussion was sequenced for a study of T-cell memory formation after mild COVID-19. Study details: In these data, TCR clusters were largely donor specific. General study results and limits: Those CD4+ clones that contracted were mainly in CM and EM (CD8+ ones in EMRA). Among clones contracting day 15 to 85, CD4/CD8 was balanced, whereas later expanders leaned CD4+.

Comment on this clonotype: The antigen is not known.

TCRdb re-called the 5' RACE reads through MiXCR, storing one row per CDR3 protein. The sample has roughly 350,000 distinct CDR3 sequences, approximately 13% seen once. This receptor was identified in a man aged 18 to 29 who had mild COVID-19 (a few samples of this study predate the infection). Cell type and time point are not known. The sequenced sample consisted of PBMCs or a T cell subset sorted from them (not recorded which).

For the CDR3, the DNA is TGTGCCAGCAGTTCTTCCGCCCCAGGGCATCAGCCCCAGCATTTT. The encoded protein is CASSSSAPGHQPQHF. V gene TRBV28 combines with J gene TRBJ1-5, with a weak D call TRBD1 (5 bases). Trimming took 4 bases from V and 5 from J, leaving 15 bases between them. The CDR3 runs 15 residues. CDR1 is MDHEN and CDR2 is SYDVKM in the germline V gene. The full variable domain, in which reference TRBV28 and TRBJ1-5 provide the parts outside the CDR3, is DVKVTQSSRYLVKRTGEKVFLECVQDMDHENMFWYRQDPGLGLRLIYFSYDVKMKEKGDIPEGYSVSREKKERFSLILESASTNQTSMYLCASSSSAPGHQPQHFGDGTRLSIL.